This section outlines one TCR beta chain sequence together with its context. The data derive from a study of blood T cell repertoires in COVID-19. Study as a whole: There were acute and convalescent COVID-19 samples, and they came from the United States, Italy and Spain. T cells, B-cell-depleted T cells, or PBMCs provided the cDNA or gDNA that served as material.

V lost 6 bases, J lost 2 bases, and 16 bases lay in between. Germline V CDR1 and CDR2: KGHSH, LQKENI. The CDR3 is 15 amino acids. Per the study methods: Counts of nucleated cells, estimated from reference gene primer amplification, were obtained. The data were produced by immunoSEQ multiplex PCR, yet TCRdb's version contains in-frame clones alone and is incomplete. The DNA gave D and trimming, while V, J and clone size come from that table. This table holds about 74,000 clones, almost 90% found once. The clonotype was recovered from a woman older than 75 with active or convalescent COVID-19. Sequencing used peripheral blood. The chain joins TRBV18 to TRBJ1-1; TRBD1 might be the D (5 bases). The CDR3 DNA sequence: TGTGCCAGCTCCCTAACAGACAGACTTAACACTGAAGCTTTCTTT. Protein product: CASSLTDRLNTEAFF.